Below are 5 T cell receptor beta chains sequenced from a single sample in a study of T cell responses to AZD1222 COVID-19 vaccine. Measured with immunoSEQ multiplex PCR; TCRdb has only the in-frame clones, and not every one. The repertoire has 140,000 to 150,000 clones, about 89% of them found once; the top ten carry 2.5% to 3%. Sample: peripheral blood, taken on day 0 of MenACWY control vaccination. The receptors come from an adult in good health.

The chain employs TRBV20-1 and TRBJ1-1; D call uncertain. The CDR3 sequence is 12 residues long. The V and J ends lost 3 bases and 6 bases respectively, with 11 bases between them. CDR1 and CDR2 from the germline V gene are DFQATT and SNEGSKA (reference sequence). CDR3 region: CSASWRRSEAFF. Here the CDR3 DNA reads TGCAGTGCTAGTTGGAGGCGATCTGAAGCTTTCTTT.

V gene TRBV14 combines with J gene TRBJ2-3; 8 bases align to TRBD2. The J segment lost 6 bases and the V segment lost 4 bases, leaving 9 bases of the junction unmatched. Germline CDR1 reads SGHDN; CDR2 reads FVKESK. CDR3 length equals 15 residues. The CDR3, as DNA: TGTGCCAGCAGCCGATTAAGCGGGAGAGGTGATACGCAGTATTTT. This translates into CASSRLSGRGDTQYF.

V is TRBV6-5 and J is TRBJ1-1; D is unclear. This CDR3 region has 13 residues. V was clipped by 1 base and J by 7 bases, with 10 bases between them. Germline CDR1 reads MNHEY; CDR2 reads SVGAGI. As DNA, the CDR3 is TGTGCCAGCAGTTACTTTTCGGGGAATGAAGCTTTCTTT. Translated: CASSYFSGNEAFF.

The CDR3 here is CASSESGWTEAFF. The CDR3 DNA follows: TGCGCCAGCAGTGAGTCGGGGTGGACTGAAGCTTTCTTT. The chain employs TRBV10-2 and TRBJ1-1, with D hard to call. The CDR3 extends over 13 amino acids. Germline CDR1 WSHSY, CDR2 SAAADI. The ends were cut back, 0 bases at V and 5 bases at J, with 7 bases in the middle.

The chain recombines TRBV6-1 with TRBJ2-7; 11 nucleotides align to TRBD2. The CDR3 has 15 residues. Germline V gene sequence: CDR1 MNHNS, CDR2 SASEGT. The ends lost 3 bases at V and 7 bases at J; junction bases unmatched: 8. CDR3 region: CASSEELAGAREQYF. The CDR3 DNA reads as TGTGCCAGCAGTGAGGAACTAGCGGGAGCGAGGGAGCAGTACTTC.